The table lists the clone carrying this T cell receptor beta chain with a few counts. The CDR3 extends over 16 amino acids. V shed 3 bases, J shed 1 base, and the junction held 11 bases outside the gene matches. Germline loops: CDR1 DFQATT, CDR2 SNEGSKA (reference sequence). These data originate in a study of blood T cells in healthy people across ages. For the second PCR, which ran for about 6 to 11 cycles, a sample-barcoded 5' primer and a J-beta primer mix were used. TCRdb re-derived calls from the 5' RACE reads in MiXCR, one entry per CDR3 protein. Here the sample spans 1.4 million to 1.5 million distinct CDR3 sequences, approximately 42% being singletons.

The rearrangement links TRBV20-1 to TRBJ2-7; 8 bases match TRBD2. The TCR comes from a woman younger than 35 in good health. The sample consisted of blood. DNA of the CDR3: TGCAGTGCTAGTACCTCCGGACTAGCAGTATCCTACGAGCAGTACTTC. Its protein product is CSASTSGLAVSYEQYF.